A selection of T cell receptor beta chains follows, all from one sample in a study of blood T cell repertoires in COVID-19. Profiling relied on immunoSEQ multiplex PCR, and the TCRdb table lists in-frame clones only, not all of them. Here the sample spans around 310,000 clones, around 87% being singletons. The sample consisted of peripheral blood. These TCRs come from a woman in her thirties or forties with COVID-19, enrolled during active disease. Both conserved end residues are trimmed from each CDR3. Each record gives: V gene, CDR3 protein.

>TRBV5-6
ASSWTTGGAVDYGYT
>TRBV4-2
ASSQVLRNTEAF
>TRBV6-6
ASLGGGVSGNTIY
>TRBV9
ASTVGPDSYEQY
>TRBV9
ASTGGTWEGDTQY
>TRBV27
ASSATRGRTYNEQF
>TRBV5-1
ASSPWPRGGTYEQY
>TRBV6-5
ASCQGGQPQH
>TRBV11-2
ASRAQGAHYGYT
>TRBV7-9
ASSRDRGANQPQH
>TRBV30
AWSALTGNNPQH
>TRBV5-6
ASSWSGVTNTEAF
>TRBV18
ASSPPGIGIDTQY
>TRBV19
ASSSRATSNTEAF
>TRBV9
ASSVDLGHQPQH
>TRBV13
ASSRQGSGEQY
>TRBV5-6
ASSLNIVYGYT
>TRBV29-1
SVGGGMNTEAF
>TRBV5-6
ASSVPGQGGEQF
>TRBV28
ASSPGIFHEQY
>TRBV6-5
ASSYSTGGYTGELF
>TRBV9
ASSDTGTGGYEQF
>TRBV6-5
ASRGGWTYEQY
>TRBV27
ASSSTEDLNYGYT
>TRBV29-1
SVLTGSEAF
>TRBV19
ASIASDYGYT
>TRBV28
ASSKNILAGVGDEQF
>TRBV6-6
ASSGRTGGNEKLF
>TRBV4-3
ASSQRDRGYEQY
>TRBV28
ASSLSGGTNEKLF
>TRBV7-2
ASSPEQLPNTEAF
>TRBV6-6
ASSYLQGDQPQH
>TRBV4-3
ASSQEGAVGNTIY
>TRBV14
ASSQGRETQY
>TRBV7-2
ASSAAWGAGYKDTQY
>TRBV28
ASSLSRRDTGELF
>TRBV11-2
ASSTSWDRKYEQY
>TRBV5-1
ASSPAASGGLSTDTQY
>TRBV6-5
ASSYITGVATLGLH
>TRBV2
ASTEREGYEQY
>TRBV9
ASSSDGRVGQPQH
>TRBV7-3
ASSLGQGGYT
>TRBV3-1/TRBV3-2
ASRTSGMNTGELF